Listed here are 29 T cell receptor beta chains from one sample, sequenced in a study of glioma-infiltrating T cells. Amplification of TCR alpha and beta CDR3 regions from RNA used iRepertoire nested multiplex PCR. TCRdb independently ran MiXCR on the multiplex PCR reads; one entry per CDR3 protein. The sample includes fewer than 110,000 distinct CDR3 sequences, approximately 28% of them seen just once. The specimen sequenced was glioma tissue, nonneoplastic brain tissue, or PBMCs (not recorded which). All receptors derive from a human donor with low-grade glioma or glioblastoma, undergoing nonglioma brain surgery, or in good health (not recorded which).

This clonotype was seen a handful of times. The DNA of the CDR3 is TGTGCCAGCAGCCAAAATACAGGGAGCGGCGATACGCAGTATTTT. Translating it yields CASSQNTGSGDTQYF. The J gene is TRBJ2-3, the V gene TRBV3-1; the D gene is possibly TRBD1 (6 bases). V was shortened by 2 bases and J by 6 bases, with 15 bases between the two germline ends. This CDR3 is built from 15 residues. CDR1 LGHDT and CDR2 YNNKEL come from the germline V gene (reference sequence).

This clonotype was seen repeatedly, ten times or more. The V call is TRBV5-1, the J call TRBJ2-3; 8 nucleotides align to TRBD1. Germline V gene data show CDR1 as SGHRS and CDR2 as YFSETQ. This CDR3 region has 15 residues. V shed 4 bases and J 4 bases; nucleotides not matched to a gene: 8. The CDR3 is CASSNGQGLSDTQYF. The DNA for the CDR3 is TGCGCCAGCAGCAACGGACAGGGTTTGTCAGATACGCAGTATTTT.

In this sample, this clonotype turned up a few times. This CDR3 reads CASSPTPSGALTDTQYF. DNA for the CDR3: TGTGCCAGCAGCCCAACCCCCTCAGGGGCCCTCACAGATACGCAGTATTTT. The chain has TRBV7-3 and TRBJ2-3; D is possibly TRBD1 (6 bases). V lost 5 bases and J lost 2, with 20 bases in between. CDR3 length: 17 amino acids. Germline CDR1 and CDR2: SGHTA and FQGTGA.

This clonotype appeared a few times. The chain has TRBV7-9 and TRBJ1-6; 7 nucleotides agree with TRBD1. Germline CDR1 reads SEHNR; CDR2 reads FQNEAQ (reference sequence). This CDR3 spans 15 amino acids. V dropped 2 bases and J dropped 5; count of bases not matched to a gene: 3. The CDR3 nucleotides read TGTGCCAGCAGCTTACAGGGGGGTGATAATTCACCCCTCCACTTT. Residues: CASSLQGGDNSPLHF.

At least ten counts were recorded for this clonotype. This chain joins TRBV7-2 and TRBJ1-5; no firm D call. Per the germline V gene, CDR1 is SGHTA and CDR2 is FQGNSA. Between the trimmed V and J ends, which lost 5 bases and 1 base, there was a span of 18 bases. This CDR3 is built from 17 residues. The CDR3 is CASSPHLDIGSNQPQHF. CDR3 nucleotides: TGTGCCAGCAGCCCACACCTTGATATAGGGAGCAATCAGCCCCAGCATTTT.

In this sample, this clonotype turned up many times. The chain couples TRBV4-3 to TRBJ1-6; maybe TRBD1 (5 bases). Deletions cut 8 bases from V and 7 bases from J, with 24 bases between. Germline loops: CDR1 LGHNA, CDR2 YSLEER. This CDR3 contains 17 residues. The CDR3 DNA reads TGCGCCAGCCAAGATGAGTTTGCAGGGTTCTACAATTCACCCCTCCACTTT. This codes for CASQDEFAGFYNSPLHF.

This clonotype was counted only a few times. The CDR3 DNA reads as TGTGCCAGCAGCTTAGGGCTTCTAGCGGGGGAGATGGAGACCCAGTACTTC. Translating it yields CASSLGLLAGEMETQYF. The J gene is TRBJ2-5, the V gene TRBV7-2, with TRBD2 matching over 10 bases. The trim removed 1 base at V and 5 bases at J, leaving 10 bases unmatched. CDR3 length: 17 amino acids. Germline assignment: CDR1 SGHTA and CDR2 FQGNSA.

Ten or more counts support this clonotype. The chain uses TRBV28 and TRBJ2-5; 10 nucleotides match TRBD2. This CDR3 has 15 residues. Germline loops: CDR1 MDHEN, CDR2 SYDVKM. Trimming cost V 3 bases and J 4 bases; bases outside gene matches: 5. The CDR3 DNA follows: TGTGCCAGCAGTTTTCAAGCGGGGGGGTCAGAGACCCAGTACTTC. This translates into CASSFQAGGSETQYF.

The V and J genes are TRBV7-9 and TRBJ1-2, with D unclear. Germline CDR1 SEHNR, CDR2 FQNEAQ (reference sequence). The V end was cut by 2 bases, the J end by 12 bases, with 13 bases between. CDR3 length equals 12 residues. This CDR3 is CASSLSRQADTF. The DNA of the CDR3 is TGTGCCAGCAGCTTATCCCGGCAAGCAGACACCTTC.

This clonotype appeared a few times. The V gene is TRBV7-8, the J gene TRBJ2-2; TRBD2 agrees at 7 bases. The germline V gene has CDR1 SGHVS and CDR2 FQNEAQ. V dropped 5 bases and J dropped 5; count of bases not matched to a gene: 8. The CDR3 is 15 residues long. CDR3 nucleotides: TGTGCCAGCAGCCCTATTAACGGGAGGACCGGGGAGCTGTTTTTT. Translating gives CASSPINGRTGELFF.

Regarding this clonotype: A much larger clone differs by one base, so this may be a read error. V gene TRBV29-1 combines with J gene TRBJ2-5; no clear D gene. This CDR3 comprises 12 residues. The V gene's germline CDR1 is SQVTM and CDR2 ANQGSEA. In DNA form, the CDR3 reads TGCAGCGTTGACAGCACTCAAGAGACCCAGTGCTTC. It codes for CSVDSTQETQCF.

In this sample, this clonotype turned up many times. This chain links TRBV19 with TRBJ2-5; possible D gene TRBD1, 5 bases. The length of the CDR3 is 14 residues. CDR1 is LNHDA and CDR2 is SQIVND in the germline V gene (reference sequence). V was cut by 5 bases and J by 5 bases, with 15 bases left in between. CDR3 nucleotides: TGTGCCAGTAGTGCCCGACAGTTGGGGGAGACCCAGTACTTC. Translated: CASSARQLGETQYF.

This clonotype was seen many times. The chain employs TRBV2 and TRBJ1-3; D remains unclear. Looked up from germline, CDR1 is SNHLY and CDR2 is FYNNEI. V shed 3 bases and J shed 5 bases, with 20 bases lying between them. The CDR3 consists of 17 residues. CDR3 region: CASSDGGVGEPRNTIYF. CDR3 nucleotides: TGTGCCAGCAGTGATGGTGGAGTAGGAGAGCCCAGAAACACCATATATTTT.

This clonotype was counted many times. This chain links TRBV3-1 with TRBJ2-3; D uncertain. This CDR3 has 11 amino acids. V lost 8 bases, J lost 5 bases, and 8 bases lay in between. CDR1 and CDR2 (germline): LGHDT, YNNKEL (reference sequence). The CDR3 reads CASSVGDTQYF. The CDR3 region has the DNA TGTGCCAGCTCGGTGGGAGATACGCAGTATTTT.

In its sample, this clonotype was seen many times. The chain joins TRBV7-2 to TRBJ2-3; a weak D match, TRBD2 (5 bases). The V and J ends lost 2 bases and 2 bases respectively, with 11 bases between them. Germline lookup yields CDR1 SGHTA and CDR2 FQGNSA. This CDR3 region has 15 residues. CDR3 protein: CASSLTSSYTDTQYF. Written as DNA, the CDR3 is TGTGCCAGCAGCTTAACTAGTAGCTACACAGATACGCAGTATTTT.

This clonotype came up many times. V is TRBV20-1 and J is TRBJ2-5, with TRBD1 identical over 7 bases. CDR3 length equals 16 residues. The V gene end was trimmed by 5 bases and the J gene end by 1 base; junction bases not matched to a gene: 13. Germline CDR1 reads DFQATT; CDR2 reads SNEGSKA (reference sequence). Here the CDR3 reads CSASLNAGTVQETQYF. CDR3 in DNA: TGCAGTGCTTCCCTAAACGCCGGGACAGTCCAAGAGACCCAGTACTTC.

This clonotype appeared a few times. The genes are TRBV6-6 and TRBJ1-6; maybe TRBD1 (5 bases). The CDR3 extends over 20 amino acids. V was trimmed by 0 bases and J by 7 bases, leaving 25 bases between them. Germline values: CDR1 MNHNY, CDR2 SVGAGI (reference sequence). CDR3 in amino acids: CASSYSGVGLGLGENSPLHF. The DNA of the CDR3 is TGTGCCAGCAGTTACTCGGGGGTTGGACTGGGACTCGGGGAAAATTCACCCCTCCACTTT.

Comments on this clonotype: A clone one base away is much larger, so this may be a read error. This CDR3 reads CSAPTGQLNQPQNF. Here the CDR3 DNA reads TGCAGTGCTCCCACGGGACAGCTCAATCAGCCCCAGAATTTT. The chain joins TRBV20-1 to TRBJ1-5, with 7 bases aligning to TRBD1. The germline CDR1 and CDR2 sequences are DFQATT and SNEGSKA (reference sequence). This CDR3 contains 14 residues.

This clonotype was detected a few times. The rearrangement uses TRBV3-1 and TRBJ2-1; 8 nucleotides agree with TRBD2. V shed 0 bases and J 4 bases; nucleotides not matched to a gene: 11. Germline lookup yields CDR1 LGHDT and CDR2 YNNKEL (reference sequence). This CDR3 is 18 amino acids long. The CDR3 region is CASSQEAAGGPIYNEQFF. CDR3 nucleotide sequence: TGTGCCAGCAGCCAAGAGGCGGCGGGGGGCCCTATTTACAATGAGCAGTTCTTC.

The V gene is TRBV19, the J gene TRBJ1-5; D not resolved. In germline, CDR1 is LNHDA, CDR2 SQIVND (reference sequence). The CDR3 spans 15 residues. V was clipped by 6 bases and J by 0 bases, with 12 bases between them. The CDR3 DNA reads TGTGCCAGTAGGCCCTACAGAGATAGCAATCAGCCCCAGCATTTT. Translation: CASRPYRDSNQPQHF. Based on the CDR3 plus reference TRBV19 and TRBJ1-5, the full variable domain is DGGITQSPKYLFRKEGQNVTLSCEQNLNHDAMYWYRQDPGQGLRLIYYSQIVNDFQKGDIAEGYSVSREKKESFPLTVTSAQKNPTAFYLCASRPYRDSNQPQHFGDGTRLSIL.

This clonotype was picked up many times. The chain couples TRBV2 to TRBJ1-1, with unresolved D. Looked up from germline, CDR1 is SNHLY and CDR2 is FYNNEI. The V end lost 4 bases, the J end lost 6 bases, and 9 bases lay between the germline ends. CDR3 size: 12 residues. The CDR3 loop is CASSGRRAEAFF. Here the CDR3 DNA reads TGTGCCAGCAGTGGTAGACGGGCTGAAGCTTTCTTT.

The rearrangement joins TRBV3-1 to TRBJ2-3, with D maybe TRBD1 (6 bases). V lost 3 bases, J lost 2 bases, and 18 bases lay in between. Germline CDR1 and CDR2: LGHDT and YNNKEL (reference sequence). The CDR3 covers 17 residues. The chain's CDR3 is CASSQAGLDSYTDTQYF. Written as DNA, the CDR3 is TGTGCCAGCAGCCAGGCGGGTCTGGACAGTTACACAGATACGCAGTATTTT.

This clonotype was seen many times. The chain joins TRBV15 to TRBJ2-1, with 11 bases that match TRBD2. The CDR3 spans 16 residues. V lost 4 bases, J lost 7 bases, and 9 bases stayed unmatched. Germline V lookup: CDR1 LNHNV, CDR2 YYDKDF (reference sequence). CDR3 bases: TGTGCCACCAGCACTTTAGCGGGGGGGCCTAATAATGAGCAGTTCTTC. The encoded protein is CATSTLAGGPNNEQFF.

The rearrangement joins TRBV4-1 to TRBJ2-1; 8 bases match TRBD2. CDR1 is MGHRA, CDR2 YSYEKL, per germline. CDR3 length equals 15 residues. V trimming: 6 bases; J trimming: 11 bases; junction bases outside the gene matches: 15. CDR3 bases: TGCGCCAGCAGTATTACGGGACTAGAACTAGATAAGCAGTTCTTC. This sequence encodes CASSITGLELDKQFF.

The table lists this clonotype with a few counts. The chain is built from TRBV29-1 and TRBJ1-1, with D possibly TRBD1 on 5 matching bases. Trimming left V 8 bases short and J 1 base short, with 14 bases between. This CDR3 region has 13 residues. In germline, CDR1 is SQVTM, CDR2 ANQGSEA. Here the CDR3 reads CSSRGSWNTEAFF. The DNA of the CDR3 is TGCAGCAGCCGGGGGTCCTGGAACACTGAAGCTTTCTTT. The full variable domain, completed using reference TRBV29-1 and TRBJ1-1, is SAVISQKPSRDICQRGTSLTIQCQVDSQVTMMFWYRQQPGQSLTLIATANQGSEATYESGFVIDKFPISRPNLTFSTLTVSNMSPEDSSIYLCSSRGSWNTEAFFGQGTRLTVV.

With regard to this clonotype: This may be a read error: a much more frequent sequence differs by one nucleotide. The chain carries TRBV19 and TRBJ2-3; no definite D call. Germline CDR1 is LNHDA and CDR2 is SQIVND (reference sequence). This CDR3 spans 13 amino acids. The germline V and J ends were trimmed by 1 base and 3 bases, with 5 bases remaining between them. The CDR3 loop reads CASSIVETDTQYF. DNA for the CDR3: TGTGCCAGTAGTATAGTAGAAACAGATACGCAGTATTTT.

The V and J genes are TRBV19 and TRBJ2-3; TRBD1 matches 7 bases. The germline V gene has CDR1 LNHDA and CDR2 SQIVND (reference sequence). The CDR3 extends over 16 amino acids. The V segment lost 6 bases and the J segment 0 bases; nucleotides outside the gene matches: 9. The CDR3 region has the DNA TGTGCCAGTAGCCACCCGGGACAGATTAGCACAGATACGCAGTATTTT. Protein product: CASSHPGQISTDTQYF. The entire variable domain, with the rest obtained from reference TRBV19 and TRBJ2-3, is as follows: DGGITQSPKYLFRKEGQNVTLSCEQNLNHDAMYWYRQDPGQGLRLIYYSQIVNDFQKGDIAEGYSVSREKKESFPLTVTSAQKNPTAFYLCASSHPGQISTDTQYFGPGTRLTVL.

Remarks on this clonotype: A much larger clonotype is one base distant, so this may be a read error. This chain connects TRBV6-2 or TRBV6-3 to TRBJ1-3; D might be TRBD1 (5 bases). V was shortened by 2 bases and J by 8 bases, with 16 bases between the two germline ends. There are 15 residues in the CDR3. From germline, CDR1 is MNHEY and CDR2 SVGEGT. The chain's CDR3 is CASSYRGGTMDTIYF. Written as DNA, the CDR3 is TGTGCCAGCAGTTACCGGGGCGGAACAATGGACACCATATATTTT.

The V and J genes are TRBV7-6 and TRBJ2-1, with D unresolved. CDR1 and CDR2 from the germline V gene are SGHVS and FNYEAQ. The V and J ends lost 5 bases and 7 bases respectively, with 12 bases between them. This CDR3 is built from 13 residues. CDR3 in DNA: TGTGCCAGCAGCGCCCTGGGGTTTAATGAGCAGTTCTTC. Translated: CASSALGFNEQFF.